This note documents a single T cell receptor (beta chain) sequence. The antigen remains unidentified. V was trimmed by 1 base and J by 10 bases, leaving 8 bases between them. Per germline, CDR1 LGHNT and CDR2 FRNRAP. The CDR3 is made up of 13 amino acids. This specimen belongs to a study of T-cell memory formation after mild COVID-19. Overall study context: TCR clusters showed largely donor specificity.

General study results and limits: Chiefly within CM and EM were the contracting CD4+ clones; CD8+ ones were within EMRA.

TCRdb recomputed calls from the 5' RACE reads with MiXCR, one row per CDR3 protein. The profile covers 75,000 to 95,000 distinct CDR3 sequences, with approximately 15% appearing a single time and 39% taken by the ten largest. The rearrangement links TRBV12-5 to TRBJ1-6, with D possibly being TRBD1 (6 bases). Sequencing was performed on PBMCs or a T cell subset sorted from them (not recorded which). This clonotype originated in a man aged 18 to 30 who had mild COVID-19 (a few samples of this study predate the infection). Cell type and time point are not known. CDR3 residues: CASGLEGGSPLHF. In nucleotides, the CDR3 is TGTGCTAGTGGTTTGGAGGGGGGATCACCCCTCCACTTT.